The 25 T cell receptor beta chains presented below share a single source sample, sequenced in a study of CD8+CD57+ T cells in acquired aplastic anemia. TCR beta VDJ and CDR3 profiling used genomic DNA as template. One entry per CDR3 protein results from TCRdb running MiXCR on the reads. The repertoire includes approximately 50,000 distinct CDR3 sequences, approximately 78% of them detected once, and under 40% sits in the top ten. Sequencing was performed on sorted CD4+, CD8+, or CD8+CD57+ T cells (not recorded which) from PBMCs. These receptor sequences come from a human donor in good health, serving as a control.

The gene calls are TRBV12-3 or TRBV12-4 and TRBJ2-5; TRBD1 matches 7 bases. With V trimmed by 5 bases and J by 2 bases, 5 bases remained unmatched. CDR3 length equals 14 residues. The CDR3 sequence: CASSKTGNQETQYF. As DNA, the CDR3 is TGTGCCAGCAGTAAGACAGGGAATCAAGAGACCCAGTACTTC.

The rearrangement links TRBV20-1 to TRBJ2-7; tentatively, D is TRBD2 (5 bases). CDR3 length: 15 amino acids. The V gene lost 0 bases and the J gene lost 0 bases, with 12 bases spanning the gap. Germline V gene sequence: CDR1 DFQATT, CDR2 SNEGSKA (reference sequence). CDR3 in amino acids: CSARDPAGSSYEQYF. In DNA form, the CDR3 reads TGCAGTGCTAGAGATCCGGCGGGTAGCTCCTACGAGCAGTACTTC.

Here the CDR3 DNA reads TGTGCCAGCAGACCGGACAGGGCGAACGGGGAGCTGTTTTTT. The encoded protein is CASRPDRANGELFF. The V call is TRBV6-1, the J call TRBJ2-2; 8 bases agree with TRBD1. After removal of 6 bases from V and 7 bases from J, the junction contained 7 bases not matched to a gene. CDR3 length equals 14 residues. Germline V gives CDR1 MNHNS, CDR2 SASEGT.

The rearrangement uses TRBV29-1 and TRBJ1-2; D is unresolved. CDR1 and CDR2 from the germline V gene are SQVTM and ANQGSEA. The CDR3 extends over 16 amino acids. V gave up 0 bases and J gave up 4 bases, with 18 bases separating them. The CDR3: CSVEDPGNSRFYGYTF. The CDR3 region has the DNA TGCAGCGTTGAAGATCCGGGGAATAGCCGTTTCTATGGCTACACCTTC.

Comments on this clonotype: The missing conserved phenylalanine or tryptophan at the end of this CDR3 makes a read error likely. This chain links TRBV11-2 with TRBJ2-5; TRBD2 matches 8 bases. From germline, CDR1 is SGHAT and CDR2 FQNNGV. There are 20 residues in the CDR3. CDR3 region: CASSSPDKAGAPLFQGTQYL. The CDR3 region has the DNA TGTGCCAGCAGCTCACCCGATAAAGCGGGAGCCCCACTGTTCCAAGGGACCCAGTACCTC.

This sequence joins TRBV25-1 and TRBJ2-3; 9 bases agree with TRBD2. This CDR3 comprises 15 residues. CDR1 and CDR2 (germline): MGHDK, SYGVNS. J was trimmed by 1 base and V by 4 bases; bases with no gene match: 3. Written as DNA, the CDR3 is TGTGCCAGCAGTGCGTCTAGCGGGGGCACAGATACGCAGTATTTT. Its translation: CASSASSGGTDTQYF.

This chain uses TRBV2 with TRBJ2-3; D unclear. Germline CDR1 reads SNHLY; CDR2 reads FYNNEI. Between the trimmed V and J ends, which lost 4 bases and 10 bases, there was a span of 9 bases. The CDR3 runs to 11 residues. CDR3 sequence: CASSAQVAQYF. The CDR3 DNA reads TGTGCCAGCAGTGCACAAGTGGCGCAGTATTTT.

The rearrangement uses TRBV2 and TRBJ1-6; D is unresolved. V dropped 6 bases and J dropped 9 bases, with 12 bases sitting between them. CDR1 and CDR2 from the germline V gene are SNHLY and FYNNEI. The CDR3 runs 13 residues. The CDR3: CASSGVRGSPLHF. DNA of the CDR3: TGTGCCAGCAGCGGTGTTAGAGGTTCACCCCTCCACTTT.

This sequence joins TRBV7-2 and TRBJ2-7; D remains unclear. Germline values: CDR1 SGHTA, CDR2 FQGNSA. V gave up 4 bases and J gave up 6 bases, with 16 bases separating them. The CDR3 is 14 residues long. CDR3 DNA sequence: TGTGCCAGCAGCTCCACCCCAGGTTCGGCCGAGCAGTACTTC. It yields the protein CASSSTPGSAEQYF.

J is TRBJ1-2 and V is TRBV29-1, with 7 nucleotides matching TRBD1. The CDR3 is 11 amino acids. Germline assignment: CDR1 SQVTM and CDR2 ANQGSEA. The V segment lost 6 bases and the J segment 4 bases; nucleotides outside the gene matches: 2. CDR3 protein: CSVRDSYGYTF. The CDR3 coding sequence is TGCAGCGTAAGGGACAGCTATGGCTACACCTTC.

This clonotype showed up just a few times. The chain recombines TRBV29-1 with TRBJ2-5; D is possibly TRBD2 (7 bases). V shed 8 bases and J shed 2 bases, with 15 bases lying between them. The CDR3 sequence is 13 residues long. The germline gives CDR1 SQVTM, CDR2 ANQGSEA. The CDR3 sequence: CSTGGRLQETQYF. The CDR3, as DNA: TGCAGCACGGGGGGCAGACTGCAAGAGACCCAGTACTTC.

The count of this clonotype is one. The chain is built from TRBV2 and TRBJ2-7; no firm D call. Germline lookup yields CDR1 SNHLY and CDR2 FYNNEI. Trimming removed 6 bases at V and 3 bases at J, with 9 bases between. The CDR3 consists of 12 residues. As DNA, the CDR3 is TGTGCCAGCAGGCAGGACGGCTACGAGCAGTACTTC. Translation: CASRQDGYEQYF.

This rearrangement joins TRBV9 to TRBJ2-3, with TRBD1 as a possible D gene (5 bases). The length of the CDR3 is 16 residues. The germline CDR1 and CDR2 sequences are SGDLS and YYNGEE. The V gene lost 0 bases and the J gene lost 3 bases, with 14 bases spanning the gap. The CDR3 spells CASSVGRGVGTDTQYF. For the CDR3, the DNA is TGTGCCAGCAGCGTAGGTAGGGGCGTTGGGACAGATACGCAGTATTTT.

This clonotype has only one observation. The CDR3 bases are TGCAGCGTTTATCCGGAGGGGACCCTAGGTCCCTACGAGCAGTACTTC. It encodes CSVYPEGTLGPYEQYF. This chain joins TRBV29-1 and TRBJ2-7, with a weak D call TRBD2 (6 bases). The CDR3 runs 16 residues. Germline values: CDR1 SQVTM, CDR2 ANQGSEA. V lost 5 bases to trimming and J lost 2 bases, with 22 bases between them.

The chain joins TRBV12-3 or TRBV12-4 to TRBJ1-5; no clear D gene. The CDR3 is 12 amino acids. Deletions cut 6 bases from V and 6 bases from J, with 9 bases between. CDR3 sequence: CASSPDTQPQHF. CDR3 coding DNA: TGTGCCAGCAGCCCCGACACTCAGCCCCAGCATTTT.

This chain joins TRBV7-8 and TRBJ2-3; D is ambiguous. The CDR3 consists of 12 residues. Germline assignment: CDR1 SGHVS and CDR2 FQNEAQ. Trimming cost V 3 bases and J 2 bases, with 3 bases left between them. The CDR3 reads CASSFLTDTQYF. Written as DNA, the CDR3 is TGTGCCAGCAGCTTTCTCACAGATACGCAGTATTTT.

This clonotype was counted between two and nine times. The rearrangement links TRBV19 to TRBJ1-6, with D possibly matching TRBD1 (5 bases). Germline V CDR1 and CDR2: LNHDA, SQIVND (reference sequence). This CDR3 is built from 16 residues. V was pared by 4 bases and J by 7 bases, with 17 bases between. CDR3 amino acids: CASSTGDGVGNSPLHF. CDR3 sequence (DNA): TGTGCCAGTAGTACCGGGGACGGGGTGGGGAATTCACCCCTCCACTTT.

The chain carries TRBV7-2 and TRBJ1-6, with 8 bases identical to TRBD1. Germline V gene lookup returns CDR1 SGHTA and CDR2 FQGNSA. With V trimmed by 5 bases and J by 15 bases, 15 bases remained unmatched. This CDR3 has 15 amino acids. This chain's CDR3 is CASSDSGTGLNLLHF. The CDR3 nucleotides read TGTGCCAGCAGCGACTCCGGGACAGGCCTTAATCTCCTCCACTTT.

J is TRBJ2-1 and V is TRBV15; 7 bases match TRBD2. J gave up 15 bases and V 0 bases, and 5 bases lay outside the gene matches. This CDR3 is 12 amino acids long. CDR1 and CDR2 (germline): LNHNV, YYDKDF (reference sequence). This chain's CDR3 is CATSRDSGLGFF. In DNA form, the CDR3 reads TGTGCCACCAGCAGAGATTCAGGACTAGGGTTCTTC.

This clonotype was detected once. The rearrangement links TRBV10-3 to TRBJ2-6; 7 bases fit TRBD1. The CDR3 runs to 15 residues. In germline, CDR1 is ENHRY, CDR2 SYGVKD. J was trimmed by 2 bases and V by 7 bases; bases with no gene match: 5. DNA for the CDR3: TGTGCCATCAAAGGGCAGGGGGCTGGGGCCAACGTCCTGACTTTC. Protein product: CAIKGQGAGANVLTF.

This clonotype was detected only once. J is TRBJ2-7 and V is TRBV2; 8 positions agree with TRBD1. The CDR3 is made up of 14 amino acids. With V trimmed by 4 bases and J by 3 bases, 5 bases remained unmatched. Per the germline V gene, CDR1 is SNHLY and CDR2 is FYNNEI. CDR3 nucleotide sequence: TGTGCCAGCAGTGCGCTCGGACAGGGCTACGAGCAGTACTTC. It encodes CASSALGQGYEQYF.

This clonotype was observed a handful of times. No conserved phenylalanine or tryptophan is present at the end of the CDR3, so a read error is the likely explanation. The chain recombines TRBV25-1 with TRBJ2-1, with D unresolved. CDR3 length: 15 amino acids. Germline CDR1 reads MGHDK; CDR2 reads SYGVNS. The CDR3 region has the DNA TGTGCTAGAGTTCCTAGAATACCTTCATACAATGAGCAGTTCCTC. Protein sequence: CARVPRIPSYNEQFL.

The CDR3 here is CSVDRGGDGYTF. CDR3 sequence (DNA): TGCAGCGTTGACAGGGGTGGCGATGGCTACACCTTC. V is TRBV29-1 and J is TRBJ1-2; possible D gene TRBD1, 6 bases. This CDR3 is 12 amino acids long. Trimming took 3 bases from V and 6 from J, leaving 11 bases between them. Germline V gene sequence: CDR1 SQVTM, CDR2 ANQGSEA.

The J gene is TRBJ1-1, the V gene TRBV29-1; D uncertain. Trimming cost V 6 bases and J 2 bases, with 7 bases left between them. The CDR3 length is 11 residues. Germline assignment: CDR1 SQVTM and CDR2 ANQGSEA. This CDR3 is CSVVQNTEAFF. The CDR3 nucleotides are TGCAGCGTCGTTCAAAACACTGAAGCTTTCTTT.

This chain links TRBV19 with TRBJ1-2; TRBD1 agrees at 9 bases. The CDR3 contains 14 residues. V lost 7 bases and J lost 2; bases outside the gene matches: 5. Looked up from germline, CDR1 is LNHDA and CDR2 is SQIVND (reference sequence). CDR3: CASTRTGDNYGYTF. CDR3 bases: TGTGCCAGTACCCGGACAGGGGACAACTATGGCTACACCTTC.